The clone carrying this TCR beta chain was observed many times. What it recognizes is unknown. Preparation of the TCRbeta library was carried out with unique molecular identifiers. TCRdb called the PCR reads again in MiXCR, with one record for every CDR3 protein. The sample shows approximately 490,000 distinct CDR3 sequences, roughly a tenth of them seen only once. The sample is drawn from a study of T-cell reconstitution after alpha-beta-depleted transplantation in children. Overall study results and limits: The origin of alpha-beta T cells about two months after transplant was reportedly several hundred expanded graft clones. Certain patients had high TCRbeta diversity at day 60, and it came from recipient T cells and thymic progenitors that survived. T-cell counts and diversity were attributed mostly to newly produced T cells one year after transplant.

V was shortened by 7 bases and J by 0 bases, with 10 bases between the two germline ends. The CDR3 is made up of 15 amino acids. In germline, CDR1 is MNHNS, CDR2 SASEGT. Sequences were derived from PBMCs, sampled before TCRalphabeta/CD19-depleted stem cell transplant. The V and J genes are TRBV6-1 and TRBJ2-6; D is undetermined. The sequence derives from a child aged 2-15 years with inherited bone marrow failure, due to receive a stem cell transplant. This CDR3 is CASTTLSSGANVLTF. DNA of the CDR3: TGTGCCAGCACAACCCTAAGCTCTGGGGCCAACGTCCTGACTTTC.